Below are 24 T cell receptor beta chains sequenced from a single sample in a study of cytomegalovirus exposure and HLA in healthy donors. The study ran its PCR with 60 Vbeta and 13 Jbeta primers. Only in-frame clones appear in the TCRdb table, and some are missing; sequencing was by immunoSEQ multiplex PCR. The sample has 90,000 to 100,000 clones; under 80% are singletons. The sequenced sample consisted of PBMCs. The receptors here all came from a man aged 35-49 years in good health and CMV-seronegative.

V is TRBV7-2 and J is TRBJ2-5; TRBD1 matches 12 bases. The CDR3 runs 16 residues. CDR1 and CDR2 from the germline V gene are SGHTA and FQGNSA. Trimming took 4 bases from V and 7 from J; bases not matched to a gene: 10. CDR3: CASSSSGTGGPATQYF. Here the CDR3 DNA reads TGTGCCAGCAGCTCCTCTGGGACAGGGGGCCCGGCGACCCAGTACTTC.

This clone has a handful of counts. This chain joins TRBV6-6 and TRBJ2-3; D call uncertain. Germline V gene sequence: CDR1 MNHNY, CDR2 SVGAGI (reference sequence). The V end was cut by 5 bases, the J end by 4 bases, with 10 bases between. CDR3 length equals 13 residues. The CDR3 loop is CASSAHSADTQYF. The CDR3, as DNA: TGTGCCAGCAGTGCCCACTCGGCAGATACGCAGTATTTT.

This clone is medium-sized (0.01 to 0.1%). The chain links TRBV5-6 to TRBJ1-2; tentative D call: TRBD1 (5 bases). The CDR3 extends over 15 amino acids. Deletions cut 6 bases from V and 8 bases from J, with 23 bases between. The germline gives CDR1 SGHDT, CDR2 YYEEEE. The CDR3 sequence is CASIFWPQPGGGYTF. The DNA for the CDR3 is TGTGCCAGCATTTTCTGGCCGCAGCCGGGGGGAGGCTACACCTTC.

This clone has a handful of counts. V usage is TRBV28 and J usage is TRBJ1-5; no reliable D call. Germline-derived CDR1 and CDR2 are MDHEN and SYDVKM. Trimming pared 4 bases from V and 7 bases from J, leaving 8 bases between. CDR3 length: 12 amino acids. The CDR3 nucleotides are TGTGCCAGCAGTTCTTCTGGCCAGCCCCAGCATTTT. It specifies CASSSSGQPQHF.

DNA of the CDR3: TGTGCCAGTAGCGAGACAGATACCTATAATTCACCCCTCCACTTT. Protein sequence: CASSETDTYNSPLHF. This chain joins TRBV19 and TRBJ1-6, with D perhaps TRBD1 (5 bases). The CDR3 extends over 15 amino acids. Germline V gene lookup returns CDR1 LNHDA and CDR2 SQIVND (reference sequence). Trimming pared 6 bases from V and 2 bases from J, leaving 11 bases between.

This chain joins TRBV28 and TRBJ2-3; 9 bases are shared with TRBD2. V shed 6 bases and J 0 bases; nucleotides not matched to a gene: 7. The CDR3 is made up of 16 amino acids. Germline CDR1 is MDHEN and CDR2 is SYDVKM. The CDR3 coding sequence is TGTGCCAGCAGGTCGGAGCGGGGGGCTAGCACAGATACGCAGTATTTT. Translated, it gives CASRSERGASTDTQYF.

The CDR3 here is CASSSGTGYTDTQYF. The CDR3 region has the DNA TGTGCCAGCAGCTCCGGGACAGGCTACACAGATACGCAGTATTTT. The chain combines TRBV7-7 with TRBJ2-3; TRBD1 agrees at 8 bases. The V segment lost 4 bases and the J segment 2 bases; nucleotides outside the gene matches: 5. Germline assignment: CDR1 SSHAT and CDR2 FNYEAQ (reference sequence). The CDR3 has 15 amino acids. The full variable domain, rest sourced from reference TRBV7-7 and TRBJ2-3, is GAGVSQSPRYKVTKRGQDVTLRCDPISSHATLYWYQQALGQGPEFLTYFNYEAQPDKSGLPSDRFSAERPEGSISTLTIQRTEQRDSAMYRCASSSGTGYTDTQYFGPGTRLTVL.

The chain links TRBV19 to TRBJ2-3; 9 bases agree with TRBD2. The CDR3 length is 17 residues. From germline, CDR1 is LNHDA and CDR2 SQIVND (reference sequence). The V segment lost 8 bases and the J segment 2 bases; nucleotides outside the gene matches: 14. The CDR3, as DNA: TGTGCCAGTGGCCAAAGGCGGGGGGGCCCGTCCACAGATACGCAGTATTTT. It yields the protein CASGQRRGGPSTDTQYF.

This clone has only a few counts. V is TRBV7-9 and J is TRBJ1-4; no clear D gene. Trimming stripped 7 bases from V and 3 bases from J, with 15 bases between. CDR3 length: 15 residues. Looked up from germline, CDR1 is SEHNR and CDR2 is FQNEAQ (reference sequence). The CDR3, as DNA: TGTGCCAGCATCCCGAGAGGGTCTTCTAATGAAAAACTGTTTTTT. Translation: CASIPRGSSNEKLFF.

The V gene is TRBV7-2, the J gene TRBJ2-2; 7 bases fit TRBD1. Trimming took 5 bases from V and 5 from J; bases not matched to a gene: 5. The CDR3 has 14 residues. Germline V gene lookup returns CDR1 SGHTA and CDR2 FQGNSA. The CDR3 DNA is TGTGCCAGCAGCCGACAGGGAGTGACCGGGGAGCTGTTTTTT. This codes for CASSRQGVTGELFF.

The CDR3 protein is CASTPGGLTGANVLTF. As DNA, the CDR3 is TGTGCCAGCACCCCCGGGGGATTAACTGGGGCCAACGTCCTGACTTTC. V usage is TRBV11-2 and J usage is TRBJ2-6; D might be TRBD2 (6 bases). V was trimmed by 7 bases and J by 2 bases, leaving 15 bases between them. This CDR3 is built from 16 residues. Germline V gene sequence: CDR1 SGHAT, CDR2 FQNNGV.

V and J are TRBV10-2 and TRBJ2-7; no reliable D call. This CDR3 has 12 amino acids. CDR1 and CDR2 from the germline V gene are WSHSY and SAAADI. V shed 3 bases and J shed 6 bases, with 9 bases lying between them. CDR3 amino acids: CASSEPLSEQYF. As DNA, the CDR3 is TGCGCCAGCAGTGAACCCCTCAGCGAGCAGTACTTC.

The CDR3 region is CASNPGSVLYNEQFF. The CDR3 DNA reads as TGTGCCAGCAACCCGGGTTCCGTGTTGTACAATGAGCAGTTCTTC. V gene TRBV27 combines with J gene TRBJ2-1; no clear D. The CDR3 is 15 amino acids. V lost 7 bases, J lost 4 bases, and 17 bases lay in between. The germline CDR1 and CDR2 sequences are MNHEY and SMNVEV (reference sequence).

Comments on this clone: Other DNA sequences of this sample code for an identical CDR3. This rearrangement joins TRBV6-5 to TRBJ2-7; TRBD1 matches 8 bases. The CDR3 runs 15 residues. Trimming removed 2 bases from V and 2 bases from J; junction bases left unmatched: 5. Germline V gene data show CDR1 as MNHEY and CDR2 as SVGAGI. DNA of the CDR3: TGTGCCAGCAGTTACGGGCAGGGGGCTCCCTACGAGCAGTACTTC. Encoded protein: CASSYGQGAPYEQYF.

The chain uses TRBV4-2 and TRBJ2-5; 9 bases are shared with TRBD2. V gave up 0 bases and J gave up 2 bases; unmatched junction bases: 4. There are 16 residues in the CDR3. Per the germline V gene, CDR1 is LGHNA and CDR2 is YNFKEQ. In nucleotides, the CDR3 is TGTGCCAGCAGCCAAGAGGAAGCGGGGGGACAAGAGACCCAGTACTTC. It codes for CASSQEEAGGQETQYF.

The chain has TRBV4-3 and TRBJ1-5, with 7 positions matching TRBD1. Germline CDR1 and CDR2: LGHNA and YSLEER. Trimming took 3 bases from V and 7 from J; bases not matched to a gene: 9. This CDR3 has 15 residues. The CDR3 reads CASSQSTGLNQPQHF. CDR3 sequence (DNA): TGCGCCAGCAGCCAGTCGACAGGGTTGAACCAGCCCCAGCATTTT.

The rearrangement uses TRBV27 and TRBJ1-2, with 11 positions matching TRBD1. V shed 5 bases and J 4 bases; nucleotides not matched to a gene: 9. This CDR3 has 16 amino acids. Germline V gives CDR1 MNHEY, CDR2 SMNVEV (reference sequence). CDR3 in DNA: TGTGCCAGCAGTCCAGGACAGGGGGCGGGGATCTATGGCTACACCTTC. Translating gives CASSPGQGAGIYGYTF.

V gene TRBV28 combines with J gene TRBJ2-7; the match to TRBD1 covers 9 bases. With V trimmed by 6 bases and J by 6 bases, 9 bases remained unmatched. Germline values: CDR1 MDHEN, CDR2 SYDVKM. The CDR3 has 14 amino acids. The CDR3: CASRKQGAGGEQYF. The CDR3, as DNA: TGTGCCAGCAGAAAACAGGGGGCTGGTGGCGAGCAGTACTTC.

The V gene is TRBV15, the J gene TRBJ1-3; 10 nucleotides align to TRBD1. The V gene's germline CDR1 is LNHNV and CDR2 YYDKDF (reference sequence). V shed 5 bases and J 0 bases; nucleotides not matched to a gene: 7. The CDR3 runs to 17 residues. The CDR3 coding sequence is TGTGCCACCAGCCGATCGCGGACAGGGGGCTCTGGAAACACCATATATTTT. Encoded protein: CATSRSRTGGSGNTIYF.

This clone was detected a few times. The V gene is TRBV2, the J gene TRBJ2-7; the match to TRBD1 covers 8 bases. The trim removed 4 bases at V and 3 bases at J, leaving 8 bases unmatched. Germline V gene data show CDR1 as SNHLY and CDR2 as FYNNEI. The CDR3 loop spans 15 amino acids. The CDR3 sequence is CASSARRQGIYEQYF. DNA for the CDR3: TGTGCCAGCAGTGCCCGAAGACAGGGGATCTACGAGCAGTACTTC.

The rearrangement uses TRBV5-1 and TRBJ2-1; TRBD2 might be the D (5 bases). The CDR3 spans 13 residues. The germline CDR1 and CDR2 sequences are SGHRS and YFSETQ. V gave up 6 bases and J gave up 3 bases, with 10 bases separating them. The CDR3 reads CASKAGNYNEQFF. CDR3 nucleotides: TGCGCCAGCAAGGCGGGCAACTACAATGAGCAGTTCTTC.

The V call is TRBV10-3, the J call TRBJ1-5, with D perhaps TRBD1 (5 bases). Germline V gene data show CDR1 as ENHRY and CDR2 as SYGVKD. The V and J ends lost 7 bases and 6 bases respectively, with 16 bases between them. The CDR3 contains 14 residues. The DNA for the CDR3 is TGTGCCATCAACCGGACACCCTTGGGTCAGCCCCAGCATTTT. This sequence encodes CAINRTPLGQPQHF.

CDR3 region: CASSTRRAETQYF. The CDR3 nucleotides are TGTGCCAGCTCCACCCGGCGGGCAGAGACCCAGTACTTC. This chain connects TRBV28 to TRBJ2-5, with D perhaps TRBD2 (5 bases). The ends were cut back, 8 bases at V and 4 bases at J, with 14 bases in the middle. Per the germline V gene, CDR1 is MDHEN and CDR2 is SYDVKM. This CDR3 is 13 amino acids long.

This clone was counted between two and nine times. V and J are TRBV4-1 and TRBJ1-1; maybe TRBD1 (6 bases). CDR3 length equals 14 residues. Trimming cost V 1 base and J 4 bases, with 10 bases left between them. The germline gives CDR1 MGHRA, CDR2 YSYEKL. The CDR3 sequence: CASSQVQGITEAFF. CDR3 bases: TGCGCCAGCAGCCAAGTACAGGGAATCACTGAAGCTTTCTTT.